These 3 T cell receptor beta chains originate from one sample sequenced in a study of spatial heterogeneity in lung cancer. TCRdb processed the 5' RACE reads anew with MiXCR; each CDR3 protein has one entry. Among roughly 3,500 distinct CDR3 sequences listed, 2.5% to 4% were seen once. The time point was: sample taken at primary tumor resection. The sample here was lung tissue, taken at surgery. The source is a human donor with early-stage non-small cell lung cancer.

By its share, this clonotype is medium-sized (0.01 to 0.1%). Because this beta chain is a stray read in a library intended to capture alpha chains, its abundance should not be given much weight. The rearrangement links TRBV12-3 or TRBV12-4 to TRBJ2-5, with 12 bases lining up with TRBD2. The trim removed 3 bases at V and 10 bases at J, leaving 9 bases unmatched. The CDR3 runs to 15 residues. This CDR3 reads CASSFTLAGGPVQYF. Written as DNA, the CDR3 is TGTGCCAGCAGTTTTACCCTAGCGGGGGGGCCTGTCCAGTACTTC.

This clonotype was counted many times. Within a library made for alpha chains, this beta chain is off target, and its count is uninformative. V is TRBV5-4 and J is TRBJ2-2; the D is unclear. Deletions cut 7 bases from V and 3 bases from J, with 16 bases between. Per germline, CDR1 SGHNT and CDR2 YYREEE (reference sequence). CDR3 length: 15 amino acids. The chain's CDR3 is CASGKAPWDTGELFF. DNA for the CDR3: TGTGCCAGCGGCAAAGCCCCCTGGGACACCGGGGAGCTGTTTTTT.

By proportion, this clonotype is medium-sized. This beta chain turned up in a library designed for alpha chains; as an off-target read, its abundance says little. The chain combines TRBV10-3 with TRBJ1-5; 7 bases fit TRBD1. Germline V lookup: CDR1 ENHRY, CDR2 SYGVKD. Trimming took 5 bases from V and 3 from J; bases not matched to a gene: 4. The CDR3 has 14 residues. The CDR3 nucleotides are TGTGCCATCAGTACAGGGGACGTCAATCAGCCCCAGCATTTT. As protein: CAISTGDVNQPQHF.